Sequencing of this T cell receptor beta chain was carried out in a study of shared clonotypes between healthy human individuals. Study summary: Used for every donor were three CD4 naive, three CD4 memory, two CD8 naive and one CD8 memory plate. Findings and limits, study-wide: It was anticipated that sequencing depth would influence how many clonotypes donors shared.

TCRdb's copy holds only in-frame clones and misses some; the assay was immunoSEQ multiplex PCR. The sample yields about 1.1 million clones, around 82% seen once. The germline CDR1 and CDR2 sequences are SGHTA and FQGTGA. The CDR3 contains 17 residues. Trimming cost V 2 bases and J 5 bases, with 19 bases left between them. This clone came up many times. The target antigen is unknown. Material: memory CD4+ T cells from PBMCs. Subset defined: CD45RA-negative fraction. The receptor's source is a man aged 18 to 30 in good health. Some clones in this sample may be carry-over from other donors' samples. The chain couples TRBV7-3 to TRBJ2-1; tentatively, D is TRBD1 or TRBD2 (6 bases each). Written as DNA, the CDR3 is TGTGCCAGCAGCTTAGGTTTGCAGGAGGGGGGAAACAATGAGCAGTTCTTC. Protein product: CASSLGLQEGGNNEQFF.